Below are 8 T cell receptor beta chains sequenced from a single sample in a study of cytomegalovirus exposure and HLA in healthy donors. The PCR contained 60 Vbeta and 13 Jbeta primers. The data were produced by immunoSEQ multiplex PCR, yet TCRdb's version contains in-frame clones alone and is incomplete. Of about 160,000 clones listed, approximately 80% are singletons. Sequenced material: PBMCs. The receptors derive from a man aged 40-49 years in good health and CMV-seronegative.

The chain joins TRBV2 to TRBJ1-5, with D unclear. Germline-derived CDR1 and CDR2 are SNHLY and FYNNEI. The CDR3 length is 15 residues. The germline V and J ends were trimmed by 2 bases and 5 bases, with 13 bases remaining between them. In DNA form, the CDR3 reads TGTGCCAGCAGTGAATTAGATTCCGGGTATCAGCCCCAGCATTTT. This encodes CASSELDSGYQPQHF. The variable domain in full, completed from reference TRBV2 and TRBJ1-5, reads EPEVTQTPSHQVTQMGQEVILRCVPISNHLYFYWYRQILGQKVEFLVSFYNNEISEKSEIFDDQFSVERPDGSNFTLKIRSTKLEDSAMYFCASSELDSGYQPQHFGDGTRLSIL.

This chain uses TRBV12-5 with TRBJ1-5; D is possibly TRBD1 (5 bases). In germline, CDR1 is LGHNT, CDR2 FRNRAP. Trimming removed 7 bases from V and 5 bases from J, with 9 bases in between. The CDR3 loop spans 12 amino acids. DNA of the CDR3: TGTGCTAGTGCTGGGGGGGATCAGCCCCAGCATTTT. The encoded protein is CASAGGDQPQHF.

The V call is TRBV10-1, the J call TRBJ2-3; 7 bases match TRBD1. The CDR3 loop spans 17 amino acids. Germline V gene lookup returns CDR1 WNHNN and CDR2 SYGVQD (reference sequence). Germline trimming cut 2 bases from V and 0 bases from J; bases unmatched to any gene: 8. This CDR3 reads CASSERVWDSSTDTQYF. CDR3 DNA sequence: TGCGCCAGCAGTGAGAGGGTTTGGGACAGTAGCACAGATACGCAGTATTTT.

J is TRBJ2-5 and V is TRBV7-8; 8 bases align to TRBD2. Germline V lookup: CDR1 SGHVS, CDR2 FQNEAQ. J lost 5 bases, V lost 4 bases, and 9 bases had no gene match. This CDR3 comprises 15 residues. The CDR3 loop reads CASSWTTGGRETQYF. The DNA of the CDR3 is TGTGCCAGCAGCTGGACCACGGGGGGGCGGGAGACCCAGTACTTC.

J is TRBJ1-5 and V is TRBV6-1; 9 nucleotides agree with TRBD1. The CDR3 covers 15 residues. V lost 6 bases and J lost 4; bases outside the gene matches: 7. Germline CDR1 and CDR2: MNHNS and SASEGT. The CDR3 region is CASRRPGTGNQPQHF. The DNA for the CDR3 is TGTGCCAGCAGACGCCCCGGGACAGGGAATCAGCCCCAGCATTTT.

This sequence joins TRBV5-5 and TRBJ1-6; TRBD1 matches 7 bases. Trimming at V came to 4 bases and at J to 1 base, leaving 8 bases not matched to a gene. The CDR3 is 17 residues long. Germline CDR1 SGHKS, CDR2 YYEKEE (reference sequence). The CDR3 bases are TGTGCCAGCAGCCTAGGAGGGGGCGCGTCCTATAATTCACCCCTCCACTTT. Its protein is CASSLGGGASYNSPLHF.

This clone was detected only a few times. This chain joins TRBV7-2 and TRBJ2-5; 9 bases agree with TRBD2. The CDR3 is 13 amino acids. J gave up 5 bases and V 6 bases, and 4 bases lay outside the gene matches. CDR1 and CDR2 from the germline V gene are SGHTA and FQGNSA. In nucleotides, the CDR3 is TGTGCCAGCAGTCGCGGGGGGGCTGAGACCCAGTACTTC. Protein: CASSRGGAETQYF.

V usage is TRBV7-3 and J usage is TRBJ2-2, with TRBD2 matching 10 bases. The CDR3 is 13 residues long. J gave up 7 bases and V 6 bases, and 2 bases lay outside the gene matches. Germline loops: CDR1 SGHTA, CDR2 FQGTGA. Here the CDR3 DNA reads TGTGCCAGCAGAAGCGGGGGGGGCGGGGAGCTGTTTTTT. Its protein product is CASRSGGGGELFF.